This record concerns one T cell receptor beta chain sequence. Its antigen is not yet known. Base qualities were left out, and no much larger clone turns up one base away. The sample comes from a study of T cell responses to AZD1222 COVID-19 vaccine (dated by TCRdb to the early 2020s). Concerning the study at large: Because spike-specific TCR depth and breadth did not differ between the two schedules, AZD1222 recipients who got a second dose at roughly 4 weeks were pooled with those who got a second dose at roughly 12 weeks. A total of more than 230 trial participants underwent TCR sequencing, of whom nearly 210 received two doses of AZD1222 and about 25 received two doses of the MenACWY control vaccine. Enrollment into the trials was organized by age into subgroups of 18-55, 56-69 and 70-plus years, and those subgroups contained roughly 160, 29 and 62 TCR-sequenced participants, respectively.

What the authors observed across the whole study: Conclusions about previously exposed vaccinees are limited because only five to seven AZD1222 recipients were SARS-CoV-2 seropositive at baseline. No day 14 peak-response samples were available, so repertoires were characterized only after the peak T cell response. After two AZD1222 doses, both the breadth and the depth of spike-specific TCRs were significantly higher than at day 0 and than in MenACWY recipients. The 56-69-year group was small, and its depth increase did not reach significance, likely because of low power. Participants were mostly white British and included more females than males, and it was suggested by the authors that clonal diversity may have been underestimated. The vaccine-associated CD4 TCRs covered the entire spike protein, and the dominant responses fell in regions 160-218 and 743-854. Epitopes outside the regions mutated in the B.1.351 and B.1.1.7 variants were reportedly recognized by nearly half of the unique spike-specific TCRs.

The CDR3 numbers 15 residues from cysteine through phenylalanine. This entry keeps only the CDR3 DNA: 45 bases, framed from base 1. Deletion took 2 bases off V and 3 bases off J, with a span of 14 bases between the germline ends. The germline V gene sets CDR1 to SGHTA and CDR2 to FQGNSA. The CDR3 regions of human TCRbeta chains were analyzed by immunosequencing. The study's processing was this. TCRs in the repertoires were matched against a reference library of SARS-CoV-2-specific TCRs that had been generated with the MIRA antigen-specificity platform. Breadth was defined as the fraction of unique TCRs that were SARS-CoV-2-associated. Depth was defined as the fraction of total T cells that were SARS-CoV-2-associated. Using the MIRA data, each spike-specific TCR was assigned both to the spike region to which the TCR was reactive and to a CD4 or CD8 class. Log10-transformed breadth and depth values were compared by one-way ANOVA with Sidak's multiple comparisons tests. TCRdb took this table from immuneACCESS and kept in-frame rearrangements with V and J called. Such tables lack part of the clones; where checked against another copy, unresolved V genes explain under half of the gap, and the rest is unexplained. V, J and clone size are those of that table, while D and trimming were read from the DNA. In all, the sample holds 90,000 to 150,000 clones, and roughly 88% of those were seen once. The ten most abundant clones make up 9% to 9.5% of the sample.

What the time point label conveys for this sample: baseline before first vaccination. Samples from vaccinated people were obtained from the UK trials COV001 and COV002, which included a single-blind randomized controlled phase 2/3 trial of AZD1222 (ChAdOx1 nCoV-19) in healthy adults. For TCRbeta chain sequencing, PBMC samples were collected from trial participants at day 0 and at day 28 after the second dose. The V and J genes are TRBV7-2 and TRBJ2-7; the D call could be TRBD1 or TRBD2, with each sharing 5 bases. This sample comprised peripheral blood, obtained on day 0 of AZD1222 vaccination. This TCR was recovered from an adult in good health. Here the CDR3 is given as CASSLQGETGYEQYF. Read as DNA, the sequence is TGTGCCAGCAGCTTACAGGGAGAAACCGGCTACGAGCAGTACTTC.